These T cell receptor beta chains were read from a single sample in a study of regulatory T cells in long-lasting Graves disease. TCRdb called the multiplex PCR reads again in MiXCR, with one record for every CDR3 protein. Among roughly 610,000 distinct CDR3 sequences listed, roughly 15% were seen once. The sample was also linked to a second study, of T cells in Graves' hyperthyroidism and ophthalmopathy.

Material: peripheral blood mononuclear cells (PBMCs), obtained at new diagnosis, from a patient treated with antithyroid drugs. The origin of the receptors is a woman between 25 and 40 years old with Graves disease. The CDR3 runs from the conserved cysteine through the conserved F or W. The order of the fields is J gene, V gene, D gene, clone size, CDR3 protein, CDR3 DNA. The D gene is left open where the match is weak. Clone size is stated in some rows and not others, as once, few, many or a class when expanded.

J: TRBJ2-1; V: TRBV24-1; D: TRBD1; size: few; CDR3: CATSGGQGSVSYNEQFF; DNA: TGTGCCACCAGTGGCGGACAGGGAAGCGTGTCCTACAATGAGCAGTTCTTC
J: TRBJ2-2; V: TRBV7-2; D: NA; size: many; CDR3: CASSPGGRLWGELFF; DNA: TGTGCCAGCAGCCCGGGTGGGCGGCTCTGGGGGGAGCTGTTTTTT
J: TRBJ2-1; V: TRBV12-3/TRBV12-4; D: TRBD2; size: many; CDR3: CASSFLAAGEGNEQFF; DNA: TGTGCCAGCAGTTTTTTAGCAGCGGGAGAGGGCAATGAGCAGTTCTTC
J: TRBJ1-3; V: TRBV20-1; D: NA; size: few; CDR3: CSASEGTGNTIYF; DNA: TGCAGTGCTAGCGAGGGGACTGGAAACACCATATATTTT
J: TRBJ2-5; V: TRBV19; D: TRBD2; size: NA; CDR3: CASTPGGIIETQYF; DNA: TGTGCCAGTACCCCGGGAGGCATAATAGAGACCCAGTACTTC
J: TRBJ2-1; V: TRBV19; D: NA; size: few; CDR3: CASSIQFRNYNEQFF; DNA: TGTGCCAGTAGTATCCAGTTCCGGAATTACAATGAGCAGTTCTTC
J: TRBJ1-5; V: TRBV6-1; D: NA; size: many; CDR3: CASSADYSNQPQHF; DNA: TGTGCCAGCAGTGCCGACTATAGCAATCAGCCCCAGCATTTT
J: TRBJ2-3; V: TRBV19; D: TRBD1; size: few; CDR3: CASRVPGQGTDTQYF; DNA: TGTGCCAGTAGAGTCCCGGGACAGGGGACAGATACGCAGTATTTT
J: TRBJ2-1; V: TRBV12-3/TRBV12-4; D: TRBD2; size: NA; CDR3: CASSFPRGGNEQFF; DNA: TGTGCCAGCAGTTTCCCCCGGGGGGGGAATGAGCAGTTCTTC
J: TRBJ2-5; V: TRBV19; D: TRBD2; size: NA; CDR3: CASSDLAGETQYF; DNA: TGTGCCAGTAGTGACCTAGCGGGAGAGACCCAGTACTTC
J: TRBJ2-5; V: TRBV7-2; D: TRBD2; size: NA; CDR3: CASSLGSGRQETQYF; DNA: TGTGCCAGCAGCTTAGGTAGCGGGAGACAAGAGACCCAGTACTTC
J: TRBJ1-4; V: TRBV4-1; D: TRBD1; size: NA; CDR3: CASSQETGQKLKLFF; DNA: TGCGCCAGCAGCCAAGAAACGGGACAGAAACTTAAACTGTTTTTT
J: TRBJ2-7; V: TRBV30; D: NA; size: few; CDR3: CAWSVGEGGYEQYF; DNA: TGTGCCTGGAGTGTAGGGGAAGGGGGATACGAGCAGTACTTC
J: TRBJ2-7; V: TRBV28; D: TRBD1; size: many; CDR3: CASSFRDRELTVQYF; DNA: TGTGCCAGCAGTTTCCGGGACAGGGAACTTACAGTGCAGTACTTC
J: TRBJ2-1; V: TRBV19; D: TRBD2; size: NA; CDR3: CASSTDEGPLAGEINEQFF; DNA: TGTGCCAGTAGTACTGATGAGGGCCCACTAGCGGGAGAGATCAATGAGCAGTTCTTC
J: TRBJ2-5; V: TRBV12-3/TRBV12-4; D: TRBD2; size: many; CDR3: CASGTTKATQYF; DNA: TGTGCCAGCGGGACTACTAAGGCGACCCAGTACTTC
J: TRBJ2-4; V: TRBV19; D: NA; size: NA; CDR3: CASSKSWDGKNIQYF; DNA: TGTGCCAGTAGTAAGTCCTGGGACGGAAAAAACATTCAGTACTTC
J: TRBJ2-1; V: TRBV27; D: NA; size: NA; CDR3: CASTPRGFTYNEQFF; DNA: TGTGCCAGCACCCCCAGGGGATTCACCTACAATGAGCAGTTCTTC
J: TRBJ1-3; V: TRBV7-2; D: NA; size: NA; CDR3: CASSPQLSGNTIYF; DNA: TGTGCCAGCAGCCCCCAGCTCTCTGGAAACACCATATATTTT
J: TRBJ1-1; V: TRBV28; D: NA; size: many; CDR3: CASSLGWDFQRPTEAFF; DNA: TGTGCCAGCAGTTTAGGATGGGACTTTCAAAGGCCCACTGAAGCTTTCTTT
J: TRBJ2-2; V: TRBV27; D: NA; size: many; CDR3: CASSVPGFNTGELFF; DNA: TGTGCCAGCAGTGTACCGGGATTCAACACCGGGGAGCTGTTTTTT
J: TRBJ1-4; V: TRBV9; D: NA; size: many; CDR3: CASSHNIGRTDEKLFF; DNA: TGTGCCAGCAGCCACAACATTGGACGTACGGATGAAAAACTGTTTTTT
J: TRBJ1-2; V: TRBV12-3/TRBV12-4; D: TRBD1; size: many; CDR3: CASRGTGIYTF; DNA: TGTGCCAGCAGGGGGACAGGGATCTACACCTTC
J: TRBJ1-1; V: TRBV29-1; D: NA; size: many; CDR3: CSVEDRRGGTEAFF; DNA: TGCAGCGTTGAAGATCGCAGAGGGGGCACTGAAGCTTTCTTT
J: TRBJ1-6; V: TRBV28; D: TRBD1; size: few; CDR3: CASYSGQGNSPLHF; DNA: TGTGCCAGCTACTCGGGACAGGGTAATTCACCCCTCCACTTT